This T cell receptor (beta chain) came from a study of T cells in Graves' hyperthyroidism and ophthalmopathy. About the study: Peripheral blood was taken when the disease was first diagnosed, before any treatment began. Findings and limits, study-wide: Most expanded thyroid clonotypes above 0.001 also appeared in blood.

Amplification of TCR beta CDR3 regions was performed using RNA transcripts as template. First-round RT-PCR of the TCR CDR3 relied on the HTBI primer set. TCRdb itself ran the multiplex PCR reads through MiXCR, one entry per CDR3 protein. The sample has approximately 710,000 distinct CDR3 sequences, roughly a sixth seen once. Germline lookup yields CDR1 SGHTA and CDR2 FQGNSA. The CDR3 extends over 17 amino acids. The V gene lost 6 bases and the J gene lost 9 bases, with 29 bases spanning the gap. For this clonotype: Its antigen remains unknown. A much larger clone sits a single nucleotide away, making a read error possible.

No progression to ophthalmopathy during 18 months of follow-up defined stable disease. This sequence was found in a man over 45 with Graves' hyperthyroidism. The sample taken for sequencing was blood. The chain links TRBV7-2 to TRBJ1-2; D not resolved. For the CDR3, the DNA is TGTGCCAGCAGTCAAAGCCCCTTGTCGGGAGGACCTTATAGCTACACCTTC. The encoded protein is CASSQSPLSGGPYSYTF.